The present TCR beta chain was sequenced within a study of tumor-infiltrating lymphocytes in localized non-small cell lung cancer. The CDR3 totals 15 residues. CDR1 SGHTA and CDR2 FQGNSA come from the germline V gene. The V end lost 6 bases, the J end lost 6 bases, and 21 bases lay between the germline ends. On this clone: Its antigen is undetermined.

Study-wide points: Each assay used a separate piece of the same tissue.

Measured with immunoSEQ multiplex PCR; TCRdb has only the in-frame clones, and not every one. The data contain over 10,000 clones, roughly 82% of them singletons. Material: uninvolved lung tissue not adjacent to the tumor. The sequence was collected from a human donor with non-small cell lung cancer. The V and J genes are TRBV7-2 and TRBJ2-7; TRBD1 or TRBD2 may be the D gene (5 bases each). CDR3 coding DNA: TGTGCCAGCAGTCAAGCCGGGACCGGTGACTCCGAGCAGTACTTC. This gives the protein CASSQAGTGDSEQYF.